This passage covers 21 T cell receptor beta chains from one sample sequenced in a study of shared clonotypes between healthy human individuals. The method was immunoSEQ multiplex PCR; TCRdb's version includes in-frame clones alone and lacks a portion of them. Of about 670,000 clones listed, less than 80% were seen once; the top ten hold about 1.7%. Sequencing input: memory CD4+ T cells sorted from blood. Subset meaning: CD45RA-negative fraction. These receptors were collected from a woman aged 30 to 39 in good health.

The J gene is TRBJ2-7, the V gene TRBV5-1; TRBD1 agrees at 9 bases. The CDR3 consists of 16 residues. Germline V gives CDR1 SGHRS, CDR2 YFSETQ. V lost 0 bases to trimming and J lost 2 bases; unmatched junction nucleotides: 6. CDR3 nucleotide sequence: TGCGCCAGCAGCTTGGGGGGCGGGACAGGGCCCTACGAGCAGTACTTC. Encoded protein: CASSLGGGTGPYEQYF.

The CDR3, as DNA: TGTGCCAGCAGTTTATACGATAGCAATCAGCCCCAGCATTTT. Residues: CASSLYDSNQPQHF. The rearrangement links TRBV27 to TRBJ1-5; D call uncertain. This CDR3 has 14 amino acids. Deletions cut 1 base from V and 0 bases from J, with 4 bases between. The germline gives CDR1 MNHEY, CDR2 SMNVEV (reference sequence).

V gene TRBV23-1 combines with J gene TRBJ2-1; the D gene is possibly TRBD2 (6 bases). TRBV23-1 is sorted into the ORF group, with uncertain function. This CDR3 contains 16 residues. Trimming pared 2 bases from V and 4 bases from J, leaving 15 bases between. The CDR3 coding sequence is TGCGCCAGCAGTCAACCGGCAGGGAGGAATTACAATGAGCAGTTCTTC. It yields the protein CASSQPAGRNYNEQFF.

The CDR3 spells CSVNSQGAPRGYTF. Written as DNA, the CDR3 is TGCAGCGTCAACTCCCAGGGCGCGCCACGGGGCTACACCTTC. The chain uses TRBV29-1 and TRBJ1-2, with D maybe TRBD1 (5 bases). There are 14 residues in the CDR3. The germline V gene has CDR1 SQVTM and CDR2 ANQGSEA. V was pared by 6 bases and J by 8 bases, with 22 bases between.

This chain connects TRBV10-1 to TRBJ2-2; a possible D gene is TRBD1 (5 bases). CDR3 length: 15 residues. Germline CDR1 WNHNN, CDR2 SYGVQD (reference sequence). V lost 4 bases and J lost 5, with 14 bases in between. CDR3 sequence (DNA): TGCGCCAGCAGTGTTGGCAGGGTCTTAACCGGGGAGCTGTTTTTT. Its protein is CASSVGRVLTGELFF.

The chain is built from TRBV14 and TRBJ1-3; TRBD1 might be the D (6 bases). Germline CDR1 is SGHDN and CDR2 is FVKESK. V gave up 0 bases and J gave up 8 bases, with 14 bases separating them. The CDR3 sequence is 15 residues long. Here the CDR3 DNA reads TGTGCCAGCAGCCAAGATCTCGCAGGGGCGGACACCATATATTTT. This gives the protein CASSQDLAGADTIYF.

In this sample, this clone turned up once. Other DNA sequences of this sample code for an identical CDR3. The chain links TRBV7-9 to TRBJ2-5; D unclear. This CDR3 contains 11 residues. The V end lost 5 bases, the J end lost 4 bases, and 5 bases lay between the germline ends. Germline V gives CDR1 SEHNR, CDR2 FQNEAQ (reference sequence). The CDR3 here is CASSLTETQYF. The CDR3 bases are TGTGCCAGCAGCCTAACAGAGACCCAGTACTTC.

The gene calls are TRBV5-6 and TRBJ1-1; D call uncertain. The CDR3 covers 16 residues. V lost 2 bases, J lost 6 bases, and 20 bases lay in between. The germline V gene encodes CDR1 SGHDT and CDR2 YYEEEE. DNA for the CDR3: TGTGCCAGCAGCTTTTCGACCCGGATGACAAGCTCTGAAGCTTTCTTT. Its translation is CASSFSTRMTSSEAFF.

The V call is TRBV5-1, the J call TRBJ2-2; D is unresolved. From germline, CDR1 is SGHRS and CDR2 YFSETQ. The V end was cut by 5 bases, the J end by 0 bases, with 11 bases between. The CDR3 is 15 amino acids. DNA of the CDR3: TGCGCCAGCAGACGGGCCACCCCGAACACCGGGGAGCTGTTTTTT. Translated, it gives CASRRATPNTGELFF.

V gene TRBV28 combines with J gene TRBJ2-1; the D gene could be TRBD1 or TRBD2 (5 bases each). This CDR3 is 13 amino acids long. Trimming took off 6 bases at V and 9 bases at J, with 15 bases between the two ends. Per germline, CDR1 MDHEN and CDR2 SYDVKM. CDR3 region: CASRRTGAREQFF. The CDR3 DNA sequence: TGTGCCAGCAGGAGGACTGGGGCCCGTGAGCAGTTCTTC.

A note on this clone: The identical CDR3 is also encoded by other nucleotide sequences in the sample. The chain has TRBV5-1 and TRBJ2-3; weak D call: TRBD2 (5 bases). Trimming removed 0 bases from V and 2 bases from J, with 13 bases in between. Germline V CDR1 and CDR2: SGHRS, YFSETQ. This CDR3 has 16 residues. The CDR3 coding sequence is TGCGCCAGCAGCTTGGAAGGACGGGGAGACACAGATACGCAGTATTTT. Translation: CASSLEGRGDTDTQYF. The full variable domain, its missing parts supplied by reference TRBV5-1 and TRBJ2-3, is KAGVTQTPRYLIKTRGQQVTLSCSPISGHRSVSWYQQTPGQGLQFLFEYFSETQRNKGNFPGRFSGRQFSNSRSEMNVSTLELGDSALYLCASSLEGRGDTDTQYFGPGTRLTVL.

This chain joins TRBV5-1 and TRBJ1-1; D remains ambiguous. With 4 bases removed from V and 1 base from J, the gap between germline ends came to 11 bases. The CDR3 runs to 14 residues. The V gene's germline CDR1 is SGHRS and CDR2 YFSETQ. CDR3 DNA: TGCGCCAGCAGCCCCGTTTCAGGGAACACTGAAGCTTTCTTT. As protein: CASSPVSGNTEAFF. The full variable domain, rest sourced from reference TRBV5-1 and TRBJ1-1, is KAGVTQTPRYLIKTRGQQVTLSCSPISGHRSVSWYQQTPGQGLQFLFEYFSETQRNKGNFPGRFSGRQFSNSRSEMNVSTLELGDSALYLCASSPVSGNTEAFFGQGTRLTVV.

This chain links TRBV2 with TRBJ2-3, with 7 bases lining up with TRBD1. The trim removed 8 bases at V and 1 base at J, leaving 9 bases unmatched. Germline CDR1 and CDR2: SNHLY and FYNNEI. The CDR3 contains 15 residues. The CDR3 bases are TGTGCCAGCGGGGAGTTCGGGACAGGCACAGATACGCAGTATTTT. It yields the protein CASGEFGTGTDTQYF.

The chain combines TRBV14 with TRBJ2-5; TRBD2 matches at 8 bases. V was pared by 4 bases and J by 2 bases, with 6 bases of the junction left unmatched. CDR1 and CDR2 (germline): SGHDN, FVKESK. CDR3 length: 15 amino acids. The CDR3 region is CASSPFSGKQETQYF. The CDR3 DNA is TGTGCCAGCAGCCCTTTTAGCGGGAAACAAGAGACCCAGTACTTC. Variable domain in full (rest from reference TRBV14 and TRBJ2-5): EAGVTQFPSHSVIEKGQTVTLRCDPISGHDNLYWYRRVMGKEIKFLLHFVKESKQDESGMPNNRFLAERTGGTYSTLKVQPAELEDSGVYFCASSPFSGKQETQYFGPGTRLLVL.

The chain joins TRBV6-5 to TRBJ2-5; perhaps TRBD1 as D (7 bases). The CDR3 contains 16 residues. V lost 2 bases, J lost 1 base, and 14 bases lay in between. The germline gives CDR1 MNHEY, CDR2 SVGAGI. The CDR3 nucleotides are TGTGCCAGCAGTTACCGCGGGACAGCGTTCCAAGAGACCCAGTACTTC. Protein sequence: CASSYRGTAFQETQYF.

The rearrangement links TRBV7-9 to TRBJ2-1; TRBD1 might be the D (6 bases). Trimming removed 3 bases at V and 6 bases at J, with 18 bases between. The CDR3 is made up of 16 amino acids. CDR1 and CDR2 from the germline V gene are SEHNR and FQNEAQ (reference sequence). The CDR3 bases are TGTGCCAGCAGCTTGGGGGCGGACCTAAATGCCAATGAGCAGTTCTTC. Translating it yields CASSLGADLNANEQFF.

This rearrangement joins TRBV29-1 to TRBJ2-7; TRBD1 aligns across 8 bases. CDR3 length: 14 amino acids. V was clipped by 6 bases and J by 2 bases; unmatched bases: 9. Germline CDR1 reads SQVTM; CDR2 reads ANQGSEA. The CDR3 DNA reads TGCAGCGTGAGAAGCGACAGGGGCACCTACGAGCAGTACTTC. Its protein product is CSVRSDRGTYEQYF.

This clone appeared a few times. The chain combines TRBV9 with TRBJ2-7; 11 positions agree with TRBD2. The J segment lost 7 bases and the V segment lost 4 bases, leaving 10 bases of the junction unmatched. The CDR3 sequence is 15 residues long. Germline V gives CDR1 SGDLS, CDR2 YYNGEE. The CDR3 bases are TGTGCCAGCAGCCGCACGACTAGCGGGACGGGGGAGCAGTACTTC. Its translation: CASSRTTSGTGEQYF.

The V gene is TRBV28, the J gene TRBJ2-7; D remains unclear. This CDR3 is built from 12 residues. Trimming removed 7 bases from V and 0 bases from J, with 7 bases in between. Germline V CDR1 and CDR2: MDHEN, SYDVKM. The CDR3 DNA follows: TGTGCCAGCACTCACAACTCCTACGAGCAGTACTTC. This sequence encodes CASTHNSYEQYF.

V usage is TRBV27 and J usage is TRBJ2-1; TRBD2 agrees at 14 bases. Germline lookup yields CDR1 MNHEY and CDR2 SMNVEV (reference sequence). CDR3 length equals 16 residues. The V gene end was trimmed by 6 bases and the J gene end by 8 bases; junction bases not matched to a gene: 9. The CDR3, as DNA: TGTGCCAGCAGACCCCTCGGGACTAGCGGGAGAGATGAGCAGTTCTTC. It codes for CASRPLGTSGRDEQFF.

The rearrangement joins TRBV9 to TRBJ2-3; 9 nucleotides align to TRBD2. Germline CDR1 SGDLS, CDR2 YYNGEE. The ends lost 3 bases at V and 3 bases at J; junction bases unmatched: 2. CDR3 size: 14 residues. CDR3 amino acids: CASSGSGSTDTQYF. The CDR3 coding sequence is TGTGCCAGCAGCGGTAGCGGGAGTACAGATACGCAGTATTTT.